The rows below give T cell receptor beta chains drawn from one sample of a study of cytomegalovirus exposure and HLA in healthy donors. The protocol was immunoSEQ multiplex PCR, while the TCRdb copy is restricted to in-frame clones and leaves out a portion. Among approximately 150,000 clones listed, 78% were seen once. The sequenced sample was PBMCs. These receptors originate from a woman between 18 and 29 years old in good health and CMV-seropositive. The CDR3 runs from the conserved cysteine through the conserved F or W. A D gene is named only where the DNA matches it firmly. Clone sizes are given selectively: once, few, many, or a class where the clone is expanded.

cdr3_nt	cdr3_aa	j_call	clone_size	v_call	d_call
TGCGCCAGCACGGATGACAGGGGGCCTGGGAGGACTGAAGCTTTCTTT	CASTDDRGPGRTEAFF	TRBJ1-1	NA	TRBV5-1	TRBD1
TGCGCCAGCAGCCGCGACACAGGACACCCGAACACTGAAGCTTTCTTT	CASSRDTGHPNTEAFF	TRBJ1-1	NA	TRBV5-1	NA
TGTGCCAGCAGCTTTAGGGACAACCGGAACACTGAAGCTTTCTTT	CASSFRDNRNTEAFF	TRBJ1-1	NA	TRBV21-1	NA
TGTGCCAGCTCACCAGGGCTGAACACTGAAGCTTTCTTT	CASSPGLNTEAFF	TRBJ1-1	few	TRBV18	NA
TGTGCCAGCAGTGAACCAGGGATTAGCTATGGCTACACCTTC	CASSEPGISYGYTF	TRBJ1-2	NA	TRBV25-1	NA
TGTGCCAGCAGCAGCCGGGGGTGGGTGTCGGAGACCCAGTACTTC	CASSSRGWVSETQYF	TRBJ2-5	NA	TRBV9	NA
TGTGCCAGTCATAGAGGCGGGACAGGGAACCACGAGCAGTACTTC	CASHRGGTGNHEQYF	TRBJ2-7	NA	TRBV6-5	TRBD1
TGTGCCAGCACGGGACAGTTAGATCAGCCCCAGCATTTT	CASTGQLDQPQHF	TRBJ1-5	NA	TRBV28	TRBD1
TGTGCCAGCAGCTTGATCCCGGGACAGGGCAATCAGCCCCAGCATTTT	CASSLIPGQGNQPQHF	TRBJ1-5	few	TRBV5-8	TRBD1
TGCGCCAGCAGCCAAGGTCCCAGGGGGCGGTTGGAAGGCTACACCTTC	CASSQGPRGRLEGYTF	TRBJ1-2	NA	TRBV4-1	TRBD1
TGTGCCAGCTCACCTCAGGGGGCCTCAGATACGCAGTATTTT	CASSPQGASDTQYF	TRBJ2-3	NA	TRBV18	TRBD1
TGTGCCAGCACCATGGGACTAGCATCGTACAATGAGCAGTTCTTC	CASTMGLASYNEQFF	TRBJ2-1	few	TRBV6-1	TRBD2
TGCGCCAGCAGCTTATCGACAGTAGGCACTGAAGCTTTCTTT	CASSLSTVGTEAFF	TRBJ1-1	NA	TRBV5-1	NA
TGTGCCAGCAGCTTAGAAACTCATGGACAGGGGAACAATGAGCAGTTCTTC	CASSLETHGQGNNEQFF	TRBJ2-1	NA	TRBV7-8	TRBD1
TGTGCCAGCAGCTTATTCGGCACCGGGGAGCTGTTTTTT	CASSLFGTGELFF	TRBJ2-2	NA	TRBV7-9	NA
TGTGCCACCAGCAGGGTGGGACAGGGGCGGACAGATACGCAGTATTTT	CATSRVGQGRTDTQYF	TRBJ2-3	NA	TRBV15	TRBD1
TGTGCCAGCAGTGAAGCGTTCGGGGGAATCACAGATACGCAGTATTTT	CASSEAFGGITDTQYF	TRBJ2-3	NA	TRBV6-1	NA
TGTGCCAGCAGTTTAGTCCGGGGCAATCAGCCCCAGCATTTT	CASSLVRGNQPQHF	TRBJ1-5	NA	TRBV28	NA
TGTGCCAGCTCACCCATTGGCGGGGGCGACACCGGGGAGCTGTTTTTT	CASSPIGGGDTGELFF	TRBJ2-2	NA	TRBV18	NA
TGTGCCTGGAGTGTACTGGGCTTCCAAGAGACCCAGTACTTC	CAWSVLGFQETQYF	TRBJ2-5	NA	TRBV30	NA
TGTGCCAGCAGTTTTAGGGGGATAGGTTACTACGAGCAGTACTTC	CASSFRGIGYYEQYF	TRBJ2-7	NA	TRBV28	NA
TGTGCCAGCAGATCCTCCGGGGATAGGTCCTACGAGCAGTACTTC	CASRSSGDRSYEQYF	TRBJ2-7	NA	TRBV6-5	NA
TGTGCCAGCTTGAGCTTGACTGTCGCAAGTCAGGCTTTCTTT	CASLSLTVASQAFF	TRBJ1-1	NA	TRBV6-6	NA
TGTGCCAGTAGTATAACCCGACAGGGCAACAATGAGCAGTTCTTC	CASSITRQGNNEQFF	TRBJ2-1	NA	TRBV19	TRBD1
TGCGCCAGCAGCCATGGCAGCGGGCTTGGGATGAACACTGAAGCTTTCTTT	CASSHGSGLGMNTEAFF	TRBJ1-1	NA	TRBV4-3	NA
TGTGCTTCAGCGGGGGGGTTAGATACGCAGTATTTT	CASAGGLDTQYF	TRBJ2-3	NA	TRBV6-1	TRBD2
TGTGCCAGCGGCTGGGACAGCTATCAGCCCCAGCATTTT	CASGWDSYQPQHF	TRBJ1-5	NA	TRBV6-1	TRBD1
TGCGCCAGCAGCTTGATAGGAAGCGTCGCCGAGCAGTACTTC	CASSLIGSVAEQYF	TRBJ2-7	NA	TRBV5-1	NA
TGTGCCAGCAGCCGTGGGACTAGCGGGGGGACCTACAATGAGCAGTTCTTC	CASSRGTSGGTYNEQFF	TRBJ2-1	NA	TRBV11-2	TRBD2
TGTGCCAGCAGTTCTGGGACATTGGGAGCTTTCTTT	CASSSGTLGAFF	TRBJ1-1	NA	TRBV28	NA
TGTGCCAGTCACCCGCGGGTTAATCAGCCCCAGCATTTT	CASHPRVNQPQHF	TRBJ1-5	NA	TRBV28	NA
TGTGCTAGTGGTTTGGCACAGGGGAGCATTGAGCAGTTCTTC	CASGLAQGSIEQFF	TRBJ2-1	NA	TRBV12-5	TRBD1
TGTGCCAGCAGCTTACGGGGAGCATTAGGGCCCGGGGAGCTGTTTTTT	CASSLRGALGPGELFF	TRBJ2-2	NA	TRBV11-1	NA
TGTGCCAGCAGTGGAGATAGAGTTAAGCTAGAGACCCAGTACTTC	CASSGDRVKLETQYF	TRBJ2-5	NA	TRBV2	NA
TGCGCCAGCAGTTCTGATTACGGACAGGGGACCTATAATTCACCCCTCCACTTT	CASSSDYGQGTYNSPLHF	TRBJ1-6	NA	TRBV5-1	TRBD1
TGTGCCAGCAGCTTAGAAGCGTATTACGTCGAGACCCAGTACTTC	CASSLEAYYVETQYF	TRBJ2-5	NA	TRBV7-8	NA
TGCAGCGTTGTCGTGCGGGGCAGCCCCTACGAGCAGTACTTC	CSVVVRGSPYEQYF	TRBJ2-7	NA	TRBV29-1	NA
TGTGCCAGCTCACGGACAGGGAATACCGGGGAGCTGTTTTTT	CASSRTGNTGELFF	TRBJ2-2	NA	TRBV18	TRBD1
TGTGCCAGCAGTCGACCTTCGACAGGGGTGAGCAATCAGCCCCAGCATTTT	CASSRPSTGVSNQPQHF	TRBJ1-5	few	TRBV2	TRBD1
TGTGCCAGCAGCTTAGGCTGGGGGACAGAAAGGGGCCGGACCTCTGAAGCTTTCTTT	CASSLGWGTERGRTSEAFF	TRBJ1-1	NA	TRBV11-2	TRBD1
TGCGCCAGCACCGGGGGGGTAAAAGACTATGGCTACACCTTC	CASTGGVKDYGYTF	TRBJ1-2	NA	TRBV4-1	NA
TGTGCCAGCAGCTTGCCCAGGGTGATAAGTGAGCAGTTCTTC	CASSLPRVISEQFF	TRBJ2-1	NA	TRBV5-6	NA
TGTGCCAGTGCACCGGGACAGGGGGCCCCCGGGAACACTGAAGCTTTCTTT	CASAPGQGAPGNTEAFF	TRBJ1-1	NA	TRBV19	TRBD1
TGTGCCAGCAGTTACGAGGGTGGATCGGAGGCTTTCTTT	CASSYEGGSEAFF	TRBJ1-1	few	TRBV6-6	NA
TGTGCCAGCAGTTACCTCCGGGACACAGATACGCAGTATTTT	CASSYLRDTDTQYF	TRBJ2-3	NA	TRBV6-5	NA
TGTGCCAGCAGTGAACTAGCGGGGGGCACCGGGGAGCTGTTTTTT	CASSELAGGTGELFF	TRBJ2-2	NA	TRBV6-1	TRBD2
TGTGCCAGCGGGACAGATGGCTACACCTTC	CASGTDGYTF	TRBJ1-2	NA	TRBV28	TRBD1
TGTGCCAGCAGCTTAGAACCCACAGGGACTACCTACGAGCAGTACTTC	CASSLEPTGTTYEQYF	TRBJ2-7	NA	TRBV7-6	NA
TGTGCCAGCAGTACACAGGGTTATGAGCAGTTCTTC	CASSTQGYEQFF	TRBJ2-1	few	TRBV6-5	NA
TGTGCCAGCAGCCAAGATCTGGGGGGGAATACCTACGAGCAGTACTTC	CASSQDLGGNTYEQYF	TRBJ2-7	once	TRBV4-2	TRBD2
TGTGCCAGAAGCCCGGACTCGCAACTAATATTCTACAATGAGCAGTTCTTC	CARSPDSQLIFYNEQFF	TRBJ2-1	NA	TRBV5-3	NA
TGTGCCAGCAGCCAAGGCCCCGTGGGGGGGCCCCAAGAGACCCAGTACTTC	CASSQGPVGGPQETQYF	TRBJ2-5	few	TRBV4-2	NA
TGTGCCAGCAGCGTAGAGGAGGGGATCTATGGCTACACCTTC	CASSVEEGIYGYTF	TRBJ1-2	NA	TRBV9	NA
TGTGCCAGCAGTGAATCGGCAGGAAGTCAGCCCCAGCATTTT	CASSESAGSQPQHF	TRBJ1-5	NA	TRBV6-1	NA
TGTGCCAGTAGCCAACAGGTATCTAATGAGCAGTTCTTC	CASSQQVSNEQFF	TRBJ2-1	once	TRBV19	NA
TGTGCCAGCAGCTCAGTTAGCGGGGGGGCGGAGACCCAGTACTTC	CASSSVSGGAETQYF	TRBJ2-5	NA	TRBV5-4	TRBD2
TGTGCCAGTAGTATTGGCGGGGGGATGGAGACCCAGTACTTC	CASSIGGGMETQYF	TRBJ2-5	NA	TRBV19	TRBD2